This is a list of T cell receptor beta chains from one sample in a study of blood T cell repertoires in COVID-19. Measured with immunoSEQ multiplex PCR; TCRdb has only the in-frame clones, and not every one. The sample has about 170,000 clones, around 84% seen once. The sequenced sample was PBMCs or T cells enriched from blood (not recorded which). Every receptor here comes from a man between 50 and 59 years old who had recovered from COVID-19. The CDR3 runs from the conserved cysteine through the conserved F or W. Fields, in order: V gene, J gene, clone size, D gene, CDR3 protein, CDR3 DNA. A D gene is named only where the DNA matches it firmly. Only some rows state a clone size, as once, few, many or a class for expanded clones.

V gene: TRBV5-1
J gene: TRBJ1-6
clone size: -
D gene: TRBD1
CDR3 protein: CASSLGGGNTHSPLHF
CDR3 DNA: TGCGCCAGCAGCTTGGGAGGGGGCAACACCCATTCACCCCTCCACTTT

V gene: TRBV4-2
J gene: TRBJ2-3
clone size: -
D gene: TRBD1
CDR3 protein: CASRNTGGSDTQYF
CDR3 DNA: TGTGCCAGCAGAAATACAGGGGGCTCAGATACGCAGTATTTT

V gene: TRBV27
J gene: TRBJ2-5
clone size: -
D gene: TRBD1
CDR3 protein: CASSRDRGETQYF
CDR3 DNA: TGTGCCAGCAGTCGGGACAGGGGAGAGACCCAGTACTTC

V gene: TRBV4-1
J gene: TRBJ1-6
clone size: -
D gene: TRBD1
CDR3 protein: CASSQPGTGGSSPLHF
CDR3 DNA: TGCGCCAGCAGCCAACCCGGGACAGGGGGTAGTTCACCCCTCCACTTT

V gene: TRBV28
J gene: TRBJ1-4
clone size: once
D gene: -
CDR3 protein: CASGGEAVSEKLFF
CDR3 DNA: TGTGCCAGCGGGGGGGAGGCGGTGTCTGAAAAACTGTTTTTT

V gene: TRBV24-1
J gene: TRBJ2-3
clone size: -
D gene: -
CDR3 protein: CATSDPTVSTDTQYF
CDR3 DNA: TGTGCCACCAGTGATCCTACAGTTAGCACAGATACGCAGTATTTT

V gene: TRBV24-1
J gene: TRBJ1-3
clone size: -
D gene: TRBD1
CDR3 protein: CATSDGGTGSGNTIYF
CDR3 DNA: TGTGCCACCAGTGACGGCGGGACAGGGTCTGGAAACACCATATATTTT

V gene: TRBV4-1
J gene: TRBJ1-3
clone size: -
D gene: -
CDR3 protein: CASSQDLSQGGNTIYF
CDR3 DNA: TGCGCCAGCAGCCAAGATCTTAGTCAGGGTGGAAACACCATATATTTT

V gene: TRBV15
J gene: TRBJ2-7
clone size: -
D gene: TRBD1
CDR3 protein: CATSRDRDRGVEQYF
CDR3 DNA: TGTGCCACCAGCAGAGATCGGGACAGGGGTGTCGAGCAGTACTTC

V gene: TRBV2
J gene: TRBJ1-1
clone size: few
D gene: -
CDR3 protein: CASRGGDTEAFF
CDR3 DNA: TGTGCCAGCAGAGGGGGGGACACTGAAGCTTTCTTT

V gene: TRBV7-9
J gene: TRBJ1-1
clone size: -
D gene: TRBD1
CDR3 protein: CASSLVRQGTTFF
CDR3 DNA: TGTGCCAGCAGCTTAGTAAGACAGGGTACAACTTTCTTT

V gene: TRBV9
J gene: TRBJ2-2
clone size: few
D gene: -
CDR3 protein: CASSQWWGDPTGELFF
CDR3 DNA: TGTGCCAGCAGCCAATGGTGGGGAGACCCCACCGGGGAGCTGTTTTTT

V gene: TRBV7-2
J gene: TRBJ2-6
clone size: -
D gene: -
CDR3 protein: CASTSGAGANVLTF
CDR3 DNA: TGTGCCAGCACTTCCGGGGCTGGGGCCAACGTCCTGACTTTC

V gene: TRBV12-3/TRBV12-4
J gene: TRBJ1-3
clone size: -
D gene: -
CDR3 protein: CASSEETGNTIYF
CDR3 DNA: TGTGCCAGCAGTGAGGAGACTGGAAACACCATATATTTT

V gene: TRBV5-1
J gene: TRBJ1-2
clone size: -
D gene: TRBD1
CDR3 protein: CASSTWTGGGYGYTF
CDR3 DNA: TGCGCCAGCAGCACCTGGACAGGGGGAGGCTATGGCTACACCTTC

V gene: TRBV4-2
J gene: TRBJ1-5
clone size: -
D gene: -
CDR3 protein: CASSPGFNQPQHF
CDR3 DNA: TGTGCCAGCAGCCCCGGGTTCAATCAGCCCCAGCATTTT

V gene: TRBV2
J gene: TRBJ1-3
clone size: -
D gene: -
CDR3 protein: CASSQIMAGNTIYF
CDR3 DNA: TGTGCCAGCAGTCAGATCATGGCTGGAAACACCATATATTTT

V gene: TRBV5-5
J gene: TRBJ1-5
clone size: few
D gene: TRBD1
CDR3 protein: CASSLRQGVEQPQHF
CDR3 DNA: TGTGCCAGCAGCCTAAGACAGGGTGTTGAACAGCCCCAGCATTTT

V gene: TRBV5-1
J gene: TRBJ2-1
clone size: -
D gene: TRBD1
CDR3 protein: CASSFGGQGNNEQFF
CDR3 DNA: TGCGCCAGCAGCTTTGGGGGACAGGGCAACAATGAGCAGTTCTTC

V gene: TRBV7-3
J gene: TRBJ1-2
clone size: -
D gene: TRBD1
CDR3 protein: CASSPGTGHGYTF
CDR3 DNA: TGTGCCAGCAGCCCCGGGACAGGGCATGGCTACACCTTC

V gene: TRBV11-1
J gene: TRBJ1-1
clone size: -
D gene: -
CDR3 protein: CASSLDPVMDTEAFF
CDR3 DNA: TGTGCCAGCAGCTTAGATCCGGTCATGGACACTGAAGCTTTCTTT

V gene: TRBV3-1/TRBV3-2
J gene: TRBJ2-5
clone size: -
D gene: TRBD2
CDR3 protein: CASNKAGGETQYF
CDR3 DNA: TGTGCCAGCAATAAAGCGGGGGGGGAGACCCAGTACTTC

V gene: TRBV6-2/TRBV6-3
J gene: TRBJ2-5
clone size: -
D gene: -
CDR3 protein: CASSYWWLETQYF
CDR3 DNA: TGTGCCAGCAGTTACTGGTGGCTAGAGACCCAGTACTTC

V gene: TRBV24-1
J gene: TRBJ1-6
clone size: -
D gene: -
CDR3 protein: CATSDLGARAPLHF
CDR3 DNA: TGTGCCACCAGTGATTTGGGGGCCCGGGCACCCCTCCACTTT

V gene: TRBV15
J gene: TRBJ2-5
clone size: -
D gene: -
CDR3 protein: CATSSPGHWIQYF
CDR3 DNA: TGTGCCACCAGCAGTCCGGGACACTGGATCCAGTACTTC

V gene: TRBV29-1
J gene: TRBJ2-2
clone size: -
D gene: -
CDR3 protein: CSAGDTGELFF
CDR3 DNA: TGCAGCGCAGGGGACACCGGGGAGCTGTTTTTT

V gene: TRBV5-1
J gene: TRBJ2-3
clone size: -
D gene: -
CDR3 protein: CARRPASSSEDTQYF
CDR3 DNA: TGCGCCAGGCGCCCGGCTAGCAGTTCTGAGGATACGCAGTATTTT

V gene: TRBV27
J gene: TRBJ2-3
clone size: many
D gene: TRBD2
CDR3 protein: CASSLYSGGAVDTQYF
CDR3 DNA: TGTGCCAGCAGTTTATATAGCGGGGGGGCAGTAGATACGCAGTATTTT

V gene: TRBV19
J gene: TRBJ1-6
clone size: -
D gene: TRBD1
CDR3 protein: CASSTDRVTYNSPLHF
CDR3 DNA: TGTGCCAGTAGTACCGACAGGGTCACCTATAATTCACCCCTCCACTTT

V gene: TRBV7-9
J gene: TRBJ1-1
clone size: -
D gene: TRBD1
CDR3 protein: CASSPTGVVTEAFF
CDR3 DNA: TGTGCCAGCAGCCCTACAGGGGTAGTCACTGAAGCTTTCTTT

V gene: TRBV19
J gene: TRBJ1-5
clone size: -
D gene: -
CDR3 protein: CASTHVDHPGEPQHF
CDR3 DNA: TGTGCCAGTACCCACGTAGACCACCCGGGGGAGCCCCAGCATTTT

V gene: TRBV18
J gene: TRBJ2-1
clone size: -
D gene: -
CDR3 protein: CASSPVGGQTTSYNEQFF
CDR3 DNA: TGTGCCAGCTCACCCGTGGGAGGTCAGACTACCTCCTACAATGAGCAGTTCTTC

V gene: TRBV19
J gene: TRBJ1-1
clone size: -
D gene: TRBD1
CDR3 protein: CASSRQGMNTEAFF
CDR3 DNA: TGTGCCAGTAGTAGACAGGGGATGAACACTGAAGCTTTCTTT